This entry concerns a single T cell receptor (beta chain). The entry originates in a study of blood T cell repertoires in COVID-19. Overall study context: Both acute and convalescent COVID-19 samples were obtained from the United States, Italy and Spain. The analysed material was cDNA or gDNA that came from T cells, B-cell-depleted T cells, or PBMCs.

This CDR3 has 18 amino acids. Germline CDR1 LGHDT, CDR2 YNNKEL (reference sequence). Trimming at V came to 4 bases and at J to 2 bases, leaving 12 bases not matched to a gene. In the source study's methods: Using reference gene primer amplification, nucleated cell counts were estimated. Using immunoSEQ multiplex PCR, the repertoire was profiled, and TCRdb retains in-frame clones only, with some absent. From that table come the V and J calls and clone size; the DNA was used to work out D and trimming. Here the sample spans about 400,000 clones, roughly nine tenths being singletons. The material sequenced was peripheral blood. The rearrangement joins TRBV3-1 (or the pseudogene TRBV3-2) to TRBJ2-5; 11 positions agree with TRBD2. The source of this sequence is a man aged 40-49 years with acute or convalescent COVID-19. CDR3 DNA sequence: TGTGCCAGCAGCCCACGCCTAGCGGGGGGTCCTTCACAAGAGACCCAGTACTTC. Amino acid sequence: CASSPRLAGGPSQETQYF.